This record concerns one TCR beta chain sequence. The antigen it recognizes is unknown. No base qualities exist here, and no much larger clone lies one base off it. This record comes from a study of cytomegalovirus exposure and HLA in healthy donors (TCRdb year 2017). Background on the whole study: In an earlier analysis of around 540 of the donors, about 260 Gb of sequence data and some 120 million unique TCR beta sequences from roughly 190 million T cells were reported. An earlier analysis of nearly 600 of the donors applied high-throughput TCR beta sequencing to assess whether each TCR beta V gene segment acted as functional or pseudogenic. The study was designed to test whether signatures of past pathogen exposure could be identified by cataloging public T cell receptors. The number of donors typed differed by locus, with 629-630 for A, B, C, DRB1 and DQB1, around 520 for DQA1, under 610 for DPA1, and roughly 450 for DPB1. The genetic ancestry cluster associated with self-reported Caucasian donors included 81% of the 398 genotyped donors. An early release covering some 640 HLA-typed donors comprised 250 to 350 gigabases of sequencing data and tens of millions of unique TCR sequences. To predict cytomegalovirus infection status, the study brought together high-throughput TCR immunosequencing, statistical association of individual TCRs with disease status, and machine learning. A separate validation cohort of over 95 different subjects was used in addition to the roughly 620-subject first cohort. On average, about 200,000 unique TCR beta nucleotide sequences were sequenced per donor among a few hundred genotyped donors of the cohort, with roughly 18% of those sequences being non-productive. Using immunosequencing, the study profiled T cell repertoires from some 670 subjects and related those repertoires to cytomegalovirus serostatus. Both class I and class II loci were covered by HLA typing, at four-digit resolution. In the later analysis, no new phenotypic data were used to find candidate immune exposures; instead, reliance was placed on TCR beta sequences and their occurrence across donors. Several DR-DQ haplotypes were treated as single units for association and clustering because of strong linkage in the cohort. Every discovery cohort repertoire had been produced on one sequencing platform. In a later analysis, previously published TCR beta repertoires from roughly 710 donors were re-analyzed and high-resolution HLA genotyping was added so that TCR occurrence patterns could be studied. Donor age, sex, ethnicity and CMV serostatus were collected together with the repertoire data. A later genetic analysis took genome-wide SNP genotypes for about 55% of the roughly 700 donors and used that subset as a discovery cohort.

Receptor amplification or capture employed the immunoSEQ multiplex PCR assay. A mixture of 60 forward primers for TCR Vbeta segments and 13 reverse primers for TCR Jbeta segments was used in the multiplex PCR. The CDR3 region of rearranged TCR beta genes was amplified from genomic DNA by a multiplex PCR assay. The amplified TCR beta libraries were sequenced on the Illumina HiSeq System as 87-base-pair reads. The study's processing was this. Across the 640 or so repertoires, a later analysis counted approximately 83 million unique TCR beta chains, some 11 million of which were shared by at least two donors. Raw reads were error-corrected and collapsed into unique sequences by a nearest-neighbor algorithm in which closely related sequences were merged to remove PCR and sequencing errors. V, D and J gene segments were assigned by aligning CDR3 sequences to IMGT reference sequences. For a sequence to be retained, a match of at least six nucleotides was required to both a V gene segment and a J gene segment. A rearrangement was called productive if the CDR3 had no stop codons and remained in frame with V and J, and every other rearrangement was called non-productive. Following IMGT convention, CDR3 was defined as the stretch from the second conserved V-encoded cysteine up to the conserved J-encoded phenylalanine. The earlier analysis of about 640 of the donors excluded any sequence lacking an unambiguous match to a single V gene segment. In an earlier analysis of 587 of the donors, V segments were called functional above 56.7% productive rearrangements and were called segregating when the between-donor standard deviation exceeded 5%. A statistical classification framework was built for diagnosing cytomegalovirus status from the catalog of TCR beta chain sequences. In a later analysis, V and J genes were assigned by comparing TCR nucleotide sequences against IMGT/GENE-DB human TR gene sequences. The TCRdist pipeline was used in a later analysis to assign CDR3 sequences and most-parsimonious VDJ recombination scenarios. In a later analysis, every TCR beta chain was defined by the combination of its CDR3 amino acid sequence and its V-gene family, and reads without a unique V-gene family were dropped. As a way to deal with suspected cross-contamination and a sequencing artifact, a later analysis dropped approximately 570 nucleotide sequences that were highly shared and had low generation probability. In a later analysis, a clonal expansion index for each public chain was calculated from normalized within-repertoire ranks of inferred template counts. In a later analysis, generation probabilities were computed with a VDJ recombination model fitted to out-of-frame rearrangements, and the resulting probabilities were checked against IGoR. In a later analysis, hypergeometric tests were used to score TCR-TCR, TCR-HLA and TCR-CMV co-occurrence, with a repertoire-size bias correction applied to TCR pairs. In a later analysis, false discovery rates were estimated by permuting HLA or CMV assignments 20 times. In a later analysis, co-occurring TCRs were grouped using DBSCAN, and TCRdist sequence similarity was added for clustering within HLA-allele-positive subsets. For co-occurrence clustering, repertoires with fewer than 30,000 or more than 120,000 public chains were excluded, along with about five repertoires with anomalous nucleotide sharing. TCRdb's version of the immuneACCESS table is confined to in-frame rearrangements and falls short of the full clone set. An unresolved V gene accounts for under half of the shortfall where checked; the remainder is of unknown origin. V and J calls and clone size are as listed in that table; D and trimming were resolved from the DNA. For this sample there are fewer than 80,000 clones; under 70% appear just once. Clones ranked in the top ten supply 6.9% of the sample.

The cysteine opens and the phenylalanine closes a CDR3 of 16 amino acids. Only CDR3 DNA remains: 48 bases, in frame from the first base. Looking up the germline V gene (reference sequence) yields CDR1 MNHEY and CDR2 SMNVEV. Trimming accounts for 6 bases at V and 0 bases at J, while the number of junction bases matched to no gene is 7. Overall study outcomes, separate from this receptor: A further reported finding was that TCR beta sequences accurately predicted the HLA-A and HLA-B alleles for most subjects in the first cohort. Immune exposure information for the cohort was limited to CMV serostatus. In vitro tests confirmed that a few of the cytomegalovirus-associated TCR beta chains recognize cytomegalovirus antigens. Linkage disequilibrium might explain the correlated functional status among segregating V segments, but an unknown experimental factor could not be ruled out. HLA typing was unavailable for some donors at each locus, so association tests used only the typed subset. In a later analysis, TCR association rates were found to vary across HLA loci, with the most associated TCRs seen for DRB1 alleles and the fewest for HLA-C alleles. Several of the top co-occurrence clusters appeared to be linked to parvovirus B19, influenza, CMV and Epstein-Barr virus, according to a later analysis. In the study, some 160 TCR beta chains were listed as associated with cytomegalovirus. V-gene and J-gene trimming of TCR beta chains was associated with a missense DCLRE1C variant in a later genetic analysis, and the association was replicated in an independent cohort. Compared with equally common non-associated chains, HLA-associated TCR beta chains in a later analysis were more clonally expanded and had lower generation probabilities. Most TCR sequences were observed very rarely across donors, whereas some public TCRs were present in many individuals. The earlier analysis of almost 600 of the donors excluded seventeen rarely observed V segments, including chromosome 9 orphons, because counts were too low. The cohort was sequenced for TCR beta chains only, and without alpha or paired-chain data the features that could be detected were limited. At a false discovery rate of 0.05, a later analysis linked 15,000 to 20,000 TCR beta sequences to specific HLA alleles. An earlier analysis of roughly 570 of the donors showed that most TCR beta V segments appeared in productive rearrangements either about 87% or about 30% of the time, which broadly matched IMGT annotations. According to a later genetic analysis, donors in an Asian-associated ancestry cluster had fewer N-insertions in productive TCRs than the approximately 710-donor mean. It was suggested by the authors that the approach could potentially be generalized to other disease states and immunological phenotypes. A later analysis found that most CMV-associated TCR beta chains appeared HLA-restricted, with HLA associations seemingly driven largely by CMV exposure. Presence/absence analyses assumed roughly uniform sequencing depth across donors, an assumption that may not hold. The 87-base-pair reads could not distinguish some IMGT-functional V segments, including TRBV6-2 and TRBV6-3, so those segments were excluded. In both the original and validation cohorts, the classifier was reported to diagnose cytomegalovirus status with high specificity and sensitivity. When HLA alleles, especially DR and DQ, strongly co-occurred, TCR associations were difficult to assign to individual alleles. A group of highly shared sequence variants was considered likely to be a technical artifact of the sequencing pipeline.

The cohort was made up of approximately 670 healthy bone marrow donors. At the time of sampling, every cohort member was nominally healthy, though immune exposures that went unrecorded were likely present. The donor was CMV seropositive and was included in the group of 290 or so seropositive cohort members. A peripheral blood sample was provided by each donor, and peripheral blood mononuclear cells were used for TCR beta sequencing. Genomic DNA was extracted from the blood cell samples with the Qiagen DNeasy Blood Extraction Kit. The sequencing sample was made of PBMCs. The rearrangement combines TRBV27 with TRBJ1-5; 8 junctional bases match TRBD1. The receptor comes from a woman in her fifties or sixties in good health and CMV-seropositive. The bases are TGTGCCAGCAGCGGGGACAGGACTAATAGCAATCAGCCCCAGCATTTT. The translation is CASSGDRTNSNQPQHF.